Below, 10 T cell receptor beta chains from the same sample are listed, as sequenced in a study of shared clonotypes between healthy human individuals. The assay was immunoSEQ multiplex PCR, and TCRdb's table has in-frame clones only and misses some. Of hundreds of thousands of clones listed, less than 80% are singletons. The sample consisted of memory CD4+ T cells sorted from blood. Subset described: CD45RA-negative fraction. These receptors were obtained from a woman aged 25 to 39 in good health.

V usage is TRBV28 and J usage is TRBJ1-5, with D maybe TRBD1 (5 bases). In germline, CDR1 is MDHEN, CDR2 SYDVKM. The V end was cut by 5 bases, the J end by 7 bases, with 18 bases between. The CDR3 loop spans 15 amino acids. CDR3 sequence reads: CASSRTSRDWQPQHF. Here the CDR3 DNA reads TGTGCCAGCAGTCGGACCAGTAGGGACTGGCAGCCCCAGCATTTT.

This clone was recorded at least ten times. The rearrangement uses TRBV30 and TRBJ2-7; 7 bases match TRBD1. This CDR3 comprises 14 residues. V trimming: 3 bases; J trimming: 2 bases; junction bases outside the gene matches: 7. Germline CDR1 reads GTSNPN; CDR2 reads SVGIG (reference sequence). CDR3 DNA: TGTGCCTGGAGGCCCGGACAGGACCCCTACGAGCAGTACTTC. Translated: CAWRPGQDPYEQYF.

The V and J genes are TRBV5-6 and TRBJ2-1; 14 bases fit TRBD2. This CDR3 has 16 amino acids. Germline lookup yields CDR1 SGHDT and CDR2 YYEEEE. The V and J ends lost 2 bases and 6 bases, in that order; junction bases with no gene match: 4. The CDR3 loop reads CASSFGTSGSINEQFF. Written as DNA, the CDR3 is TGTGCCAGCAGCTTCGGGACTAGCGGGAGTATCAATGAGCAGTTCTTC.

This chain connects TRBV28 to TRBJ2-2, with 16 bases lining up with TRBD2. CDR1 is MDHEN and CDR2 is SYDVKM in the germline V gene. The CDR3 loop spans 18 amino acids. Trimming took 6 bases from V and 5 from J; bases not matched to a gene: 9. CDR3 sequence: CASSLGLAGGRGTGELFF. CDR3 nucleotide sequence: TGTGCCAGCAGCTTGGGACTAGCGGGAGGGAGGGGAACCGGGGAGCTGTTTTTT.

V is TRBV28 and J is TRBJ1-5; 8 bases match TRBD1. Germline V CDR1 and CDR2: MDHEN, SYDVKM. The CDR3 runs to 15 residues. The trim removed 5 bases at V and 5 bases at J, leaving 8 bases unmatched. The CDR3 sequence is CASSLWDRMDQPQHF. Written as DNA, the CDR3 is TGTGCCAGCAGTCTCTGGGACAGGATGGATCAGCCCCAGCATTTT.

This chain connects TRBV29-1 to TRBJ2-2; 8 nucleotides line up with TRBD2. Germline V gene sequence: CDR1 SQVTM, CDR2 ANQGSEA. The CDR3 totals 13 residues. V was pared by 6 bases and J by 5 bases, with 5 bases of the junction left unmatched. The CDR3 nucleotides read TGCAGCGTAGCGGGAGTGGGGACCGGGGAGCTGTTTTTT. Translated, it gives CSVAGVGTGELFF.

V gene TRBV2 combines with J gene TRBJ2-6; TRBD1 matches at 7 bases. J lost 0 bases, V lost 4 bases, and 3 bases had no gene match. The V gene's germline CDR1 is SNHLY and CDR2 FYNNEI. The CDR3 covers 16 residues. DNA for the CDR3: TGTGCCAGCAGTGCGGGACAGATCTCTGGGGCCAACGTCCTGACTTTC. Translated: CASSAGQISGANVLTF.

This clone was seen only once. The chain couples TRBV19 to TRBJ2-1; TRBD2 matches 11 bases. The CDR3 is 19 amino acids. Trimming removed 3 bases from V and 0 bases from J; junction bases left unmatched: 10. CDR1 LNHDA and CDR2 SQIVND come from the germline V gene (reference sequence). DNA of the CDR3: TGTGCCAGTAGTATTATGATCCGACTAGCGGGATCCTCCTACAATGAGCAGTTCTTC. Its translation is CASSIMIRLAGSSYNEQFF.

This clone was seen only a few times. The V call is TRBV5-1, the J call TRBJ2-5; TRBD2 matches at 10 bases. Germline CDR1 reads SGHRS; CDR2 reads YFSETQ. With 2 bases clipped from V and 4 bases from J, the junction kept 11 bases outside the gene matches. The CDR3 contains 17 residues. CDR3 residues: CASSFDTSGNLGETQYF. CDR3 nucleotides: TGCGCCAGCAGCTTCGATACTAGCGGGAATTTAGGAGAGACCCAGTACTTC.

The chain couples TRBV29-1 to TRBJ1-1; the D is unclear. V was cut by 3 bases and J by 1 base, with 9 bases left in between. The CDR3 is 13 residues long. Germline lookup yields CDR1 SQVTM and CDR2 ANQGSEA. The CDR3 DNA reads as TGCAGCGTTGAGGGTCAACGGAACACTGAAGCTTTCTTT. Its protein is CSVEGQRNTEAFF.